These 8 T cell receptor beta chains share one sample of origin, sequenced in a study of T cell changes during pregnancy in multiple sclerosis. Measured with immunoSEQ multiplex PCR; TCRdb has only the in-frame clones, and not every one. The sample contains approximately 69,000 clones, approximately 92% of which appear only once. The sample was peripheral blood, taken in the second trimester of pregnancy. The receptors were sampled from a female donor in good health, enrolled as a control in a pregnancy study.

This clone was found once. V is TRBV4-1 and J is TRBJ1-2; 7 nucleotides agree with TRBD1. This CDR3 is built from 15 residues. CDR1 is MGHRA and CDR2 is YSYEKL in the germline V gene. The V gene end was trimmed by 4 bases and the J gene end by 5 bases; junction bases not matched to a gene: 10. The CDR3: CASSLTRQGNYGYTF. The DNA for the CDR3 is TGCGCCAGCAGCCTCACCAGACAGGGCAATTATGGCTACACCTTC.

This chain connects TRBV5-1 to TRBJ2-6; no reliable D call. The length of the CDR3 is 14 residues. V was shortened by 4 bases and J by 4 bases, with 9 bases between the two germline ends. Germline CDR1 and CDR2: SGHRS and YFSETQ. The CDR3 region has the DNA TGCGCCAGCAGCACTATGATAGGGGCCAACGTCCTGACTTTC. Translation gives CASSTMIGANVLTF.

The V call is TRBV29-1, the J call TRBJ2-2; the match to TRBD1 covers 8 bases. The CDR3 totals 13 residues. V lost 7 bases to trimming and J lost 3 bases; unmatched junction nucleotides: 4. Germline CDR1 is SQVTM and CDR2 is ANQGSEA. CDR3 protein: CSGLQGDTGELFF. CDR3 coding DNA: TGCAGCGGACTACAGGGGGACACCGGGGAGCTGTTTTTT.

V is TRBV7-2 and J is TRBJ2-1; the match to TRBD2 covers 9 bases. Trimming removed 5 bases from V and 7 bases from J; junction bases left unmatched: 9. CDR3 length: 15 amino acids. CDR1 SGHTA and CDR2 FQGNSA come from the germline V gene. CDR3 region: CASSVGLASFNEQFF. The CDR3 nucleotides are TGTGCCAGCAGCGTGGGACTAGCAAGTTTTAATGAGCAGTTCTTC.

The chain joins TRBV13 to TRBJ1-4; D is unclear. Germline lookup yields CDR1 PRHDT and CDR2 FYEKMQ (reference sequence). The CDR3 runs to 13 residues. The germline V and J ends were trimmed by 5 bases and 6 bases, with 10 bases remaining between them. Here the CDR3 DNA reads TGTGCCAGCAGCCCCCCGAGGGATGAAAAACTGTTTTTT. This encodes CASSPPRDEKLFF.

The chain has TRBV4-1 and TRBJ2-5; 8 bases match TRBD2. CDR1 and CDR2 (germline): MGHRA, YSYEKL. CDR3 length equals 15 residues. Trimming removed 3 bases from V and 1 base from J; junction bases left unmatched: 4. CDR3 residues: CASSHLAGTQETQYF. DNA of the CDR3: TGCGCCAGCAGCCACTTAGCGGGGACCCAAGAGACCCAGTACTTC.

The chain uses TRBV4-2 and TRBJ1-2, with D possibly TRBD1 on 5 matching bases. V dropped 0 bases and J dropped 5 bases, with 7 bases sitting between them. Per the germline V gene, CDR1 is LGHNA and CDR2 is YNFKEQ. CDR3 size: 13 residues. In DNA, the CDR3 is TGTGCCAGCAGCCAAGAGAGACAGTATGGCTACACCTTC. Translating it yields CASSQERQYGYTF.

This clone was recorded once. This sequence joins TRBV4-3 and TRBJ2-7; a weak D match, TRBD2 (6 bases). This CDR3 spans 15 amino acids. The germline V gene encodes CDR1 LGHNA and CDR2 YSLEER. Trimming stripped 1 base from V and 0 bases from J, with 10 bases between. This CDR3 is CASSQVYGGSYEQYF. The CDR3 bases are TGCGCCAGCAGCCAAGTGTACGGGGGCTCCTACGAGCAGTACTTC.